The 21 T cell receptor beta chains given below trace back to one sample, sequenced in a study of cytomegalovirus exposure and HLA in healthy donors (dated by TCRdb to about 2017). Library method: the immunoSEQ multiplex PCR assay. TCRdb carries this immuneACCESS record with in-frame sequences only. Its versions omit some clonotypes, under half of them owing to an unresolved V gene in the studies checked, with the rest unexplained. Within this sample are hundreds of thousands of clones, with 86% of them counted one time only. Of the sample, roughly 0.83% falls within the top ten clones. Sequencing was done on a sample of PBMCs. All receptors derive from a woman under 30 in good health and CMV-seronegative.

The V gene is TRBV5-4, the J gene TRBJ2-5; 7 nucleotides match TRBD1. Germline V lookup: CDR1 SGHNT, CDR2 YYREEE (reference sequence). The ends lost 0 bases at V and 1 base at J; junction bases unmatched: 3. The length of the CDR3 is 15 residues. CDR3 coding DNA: TGTGCCAGCAGCTTGGCGGGACAGATCCAAGAGACCCAGTACTTC. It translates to CASSLAGQIQETQYF.

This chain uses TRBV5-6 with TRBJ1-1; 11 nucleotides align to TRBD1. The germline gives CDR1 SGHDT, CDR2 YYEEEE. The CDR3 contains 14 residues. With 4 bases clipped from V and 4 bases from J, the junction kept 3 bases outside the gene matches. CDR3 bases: TGTGCCAGCAGCGAGGACAGGGGGCCCACTGAAGCTTTCTTT. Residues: CASSEDRGPTEAFF.

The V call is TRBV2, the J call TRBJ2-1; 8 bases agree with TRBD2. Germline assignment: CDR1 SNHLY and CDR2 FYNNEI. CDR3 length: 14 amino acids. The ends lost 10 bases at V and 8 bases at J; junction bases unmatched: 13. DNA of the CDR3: TGTGCCACAGACGATAGCGGGGCCTCGGATGAGCAGTTCTTC. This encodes CATDDSGASDEQFF.

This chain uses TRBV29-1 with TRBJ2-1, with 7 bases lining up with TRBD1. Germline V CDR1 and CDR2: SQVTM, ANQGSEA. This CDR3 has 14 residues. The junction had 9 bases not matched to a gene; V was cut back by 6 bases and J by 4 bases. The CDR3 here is CSVDRVRGYNEQFF. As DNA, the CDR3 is TGCAGCGTAGACAGGGTTAGGGGGTACAATGAGCAGTTCTTC.

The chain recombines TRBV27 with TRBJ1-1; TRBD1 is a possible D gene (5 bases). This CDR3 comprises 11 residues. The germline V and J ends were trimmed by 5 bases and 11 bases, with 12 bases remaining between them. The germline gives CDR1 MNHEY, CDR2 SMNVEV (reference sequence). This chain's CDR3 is CASSPGWGAFF. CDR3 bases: TGTGCCAGCAGTCCAGGGTGGGGCGCTTTCTTT.

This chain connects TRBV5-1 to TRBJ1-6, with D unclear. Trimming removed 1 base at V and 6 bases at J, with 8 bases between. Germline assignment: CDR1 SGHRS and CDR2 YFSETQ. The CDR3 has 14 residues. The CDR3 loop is CASSLPGINSPLHF. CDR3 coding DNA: TGCGCCAGCAGCTTGCCGGGGATTAATTCACCCCTCCACTTT.

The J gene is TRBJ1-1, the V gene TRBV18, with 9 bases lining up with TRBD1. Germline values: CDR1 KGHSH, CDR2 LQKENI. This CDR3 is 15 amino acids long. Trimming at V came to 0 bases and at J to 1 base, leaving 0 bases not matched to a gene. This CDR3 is CASSPPGQGNTEAFF. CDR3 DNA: TGTGCCAGCTCACCACCGGGACAGGGGAACACTGAAGCTTTCTTT.

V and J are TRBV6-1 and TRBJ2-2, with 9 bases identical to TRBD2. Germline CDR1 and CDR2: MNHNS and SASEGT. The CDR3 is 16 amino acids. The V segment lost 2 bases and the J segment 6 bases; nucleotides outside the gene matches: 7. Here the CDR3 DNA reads TGTGCCAGCAGTGAACTAACTAGCGGGTTCTCCGGGGAGCTGTTTTTT. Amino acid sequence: CASSELTSGFSGELFF.

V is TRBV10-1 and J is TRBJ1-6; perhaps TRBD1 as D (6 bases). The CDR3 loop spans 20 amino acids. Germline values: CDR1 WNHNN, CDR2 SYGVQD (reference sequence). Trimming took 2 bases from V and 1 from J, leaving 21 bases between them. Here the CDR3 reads CASSEKAGTPRWSYNSPLHF. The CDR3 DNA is TGCGCCAGCAGTGAGAAGGCCGGGACACCCCGATGGTCCTATAATTCACCCCTCCACTTT.

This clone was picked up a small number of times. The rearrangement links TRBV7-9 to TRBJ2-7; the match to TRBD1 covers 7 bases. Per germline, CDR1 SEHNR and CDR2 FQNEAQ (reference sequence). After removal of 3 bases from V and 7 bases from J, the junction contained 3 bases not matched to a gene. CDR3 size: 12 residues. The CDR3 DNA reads TGTGCCAGCAGCTTGACAGGGTGGGAGCAGTACTTC. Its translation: CASSLTGWEQYF.

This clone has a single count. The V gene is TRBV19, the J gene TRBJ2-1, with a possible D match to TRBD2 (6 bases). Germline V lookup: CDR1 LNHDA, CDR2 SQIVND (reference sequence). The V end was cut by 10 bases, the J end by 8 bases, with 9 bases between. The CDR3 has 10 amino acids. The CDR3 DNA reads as TGTGCCACGGGACTCCATGAGCAGTTCTTC. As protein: CATGLHEQFF.

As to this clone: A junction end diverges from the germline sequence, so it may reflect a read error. The CDR3 sequence is CASGEGAFF. The CDR3 region has the DNA TGTGCCAGCGGTGAGGGGGCCTTCTTC. V usage is TRBV6-1 and J usage is TRBJ1-2, with 7 bases aligning to TRBD1. The germline V gene has CDR1 MNHNS and CDR2 SASEGT. CDR3 size: 9 residues.

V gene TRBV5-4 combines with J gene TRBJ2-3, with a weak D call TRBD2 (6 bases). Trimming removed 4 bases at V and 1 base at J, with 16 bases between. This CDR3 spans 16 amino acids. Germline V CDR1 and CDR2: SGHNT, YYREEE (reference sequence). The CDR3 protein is CASSTRVLAGTDTQYF. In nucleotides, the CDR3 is TGTGCCAGCAGCACGCGGGTACTAGCCGGCACAGATACGCAGTATTTT.

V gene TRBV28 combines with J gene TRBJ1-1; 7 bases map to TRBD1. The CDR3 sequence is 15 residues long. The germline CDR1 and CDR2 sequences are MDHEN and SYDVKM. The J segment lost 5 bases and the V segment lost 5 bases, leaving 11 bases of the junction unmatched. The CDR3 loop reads CASSPLRQGGTEAFF. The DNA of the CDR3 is TGTGCCAGCAGTCCGCTAAGACAGGGAGGAACTGAAGCTTTCTTT.

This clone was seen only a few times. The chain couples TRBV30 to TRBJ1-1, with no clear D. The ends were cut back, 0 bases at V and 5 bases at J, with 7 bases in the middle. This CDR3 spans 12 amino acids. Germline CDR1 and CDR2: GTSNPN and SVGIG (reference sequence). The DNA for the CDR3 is TGTGCCTGGAGTGTAACGCGAACTGAAGCTTTCTTT. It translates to CAWSVTRTEAFF. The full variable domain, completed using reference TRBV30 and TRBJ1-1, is SQTIHQWPATLVQPVGSPLSLECTVEGTSNPNLYWYRQAAGRGLQLLFYSVGIGQISSEVPQNLSASRPQDRQFILSSKKLLLSDSGFYLCAWSVTRTEAFFGQGTRLTVV.

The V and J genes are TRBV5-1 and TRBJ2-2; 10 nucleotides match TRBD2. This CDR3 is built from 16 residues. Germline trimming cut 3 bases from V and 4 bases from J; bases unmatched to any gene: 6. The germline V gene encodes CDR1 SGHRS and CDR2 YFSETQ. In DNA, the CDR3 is TGCGCCAGCAGCTGGAATAGCGGGAGGACCACCGGGGAGCTGTTTTTT. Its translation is CASSWNSGRTTGELFF.

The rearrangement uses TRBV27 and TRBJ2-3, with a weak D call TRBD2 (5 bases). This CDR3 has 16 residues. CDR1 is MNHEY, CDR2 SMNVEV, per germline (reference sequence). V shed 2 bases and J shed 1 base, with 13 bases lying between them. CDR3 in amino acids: CASSLRYGGRTDTQYF. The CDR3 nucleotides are TGTGCCAGCAGTTTACGATACGGCGGGCGCACAGATACGCAGTATTTT.

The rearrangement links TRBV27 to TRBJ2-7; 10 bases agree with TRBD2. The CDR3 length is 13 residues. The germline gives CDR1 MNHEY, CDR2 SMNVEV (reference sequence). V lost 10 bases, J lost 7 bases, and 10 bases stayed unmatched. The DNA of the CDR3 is TGTGCCACGGGATTAGCGGGAGGTCAGGAGCAGTACTTC. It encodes CATGLAGGQEQYF.

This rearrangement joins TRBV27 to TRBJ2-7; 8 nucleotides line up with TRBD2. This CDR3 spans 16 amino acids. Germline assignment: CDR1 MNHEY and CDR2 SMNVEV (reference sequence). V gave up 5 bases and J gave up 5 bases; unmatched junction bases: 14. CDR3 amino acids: CASSTIPGTSSHEQYF. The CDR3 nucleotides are TGTGCCAGCAGTACCATCCCCGGGACTAGTTCCCACGAGCAGTACTTC.

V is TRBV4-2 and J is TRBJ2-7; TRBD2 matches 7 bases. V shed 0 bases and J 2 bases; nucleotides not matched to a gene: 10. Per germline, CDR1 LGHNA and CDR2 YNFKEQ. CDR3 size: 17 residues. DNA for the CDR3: TGTGCCAGCAGCCAAGATCTAACGGCGGGGGATCCCTACGAGCAGTACTTC. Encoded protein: CASSQDLTAGDPYEQYF.

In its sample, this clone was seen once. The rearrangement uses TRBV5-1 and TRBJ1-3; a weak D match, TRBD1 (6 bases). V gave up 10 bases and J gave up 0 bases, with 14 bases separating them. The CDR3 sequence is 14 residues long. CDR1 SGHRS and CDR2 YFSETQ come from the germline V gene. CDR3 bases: TGCGCCGGCCGGACAGACAGCTCTGGAAACACCATATATTTT. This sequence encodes CAGRTDSSGNTIYF.